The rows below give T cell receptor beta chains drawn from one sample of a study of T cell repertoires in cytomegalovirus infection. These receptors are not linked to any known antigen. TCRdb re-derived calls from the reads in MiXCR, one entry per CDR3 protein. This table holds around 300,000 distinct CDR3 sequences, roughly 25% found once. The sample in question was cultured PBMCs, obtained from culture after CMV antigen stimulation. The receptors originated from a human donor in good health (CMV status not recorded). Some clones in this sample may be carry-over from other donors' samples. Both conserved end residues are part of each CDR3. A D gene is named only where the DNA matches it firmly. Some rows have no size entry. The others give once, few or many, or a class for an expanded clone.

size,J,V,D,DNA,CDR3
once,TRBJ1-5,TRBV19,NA,TGTGCCGGATCCTTGGGGGTATCTCAGCCCCAGCATTTT,CAGSLGVSQPQHF
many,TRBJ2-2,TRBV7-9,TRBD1,TGTGCCAGCAGCAAGTACCGGGACAGGGGTGCCACCGGGGAGCTGTTTTTT,CASSKYRDRGATGELFF
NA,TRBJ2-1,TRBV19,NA,TGTGCCAGTAGTGCACTAGGGGGACTCTACAATGAGCAGTTCTTC,CASSALGGLYNEQFF
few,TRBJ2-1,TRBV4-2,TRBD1,TGTGCCAGCAGCCCACGATCCCGGGACAGGGTAATTGCGAATGAGCAGTTCTTC,CASSPRSRDRVIANEQFF
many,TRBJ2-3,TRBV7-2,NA,TGTGCCAGCAGCTTAGAGGGAGGACTGCTGGTTGATACGCAGTATTTT,CASSLEGGLLVDTQYF
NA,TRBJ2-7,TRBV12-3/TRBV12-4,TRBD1,TGTGCCAGCGGACAGGGGGGAAACGAGCAGTACTTC,CASGQGGNEQYF
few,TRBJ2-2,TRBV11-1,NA,TGTGCCAGCAGCTCCGGGATTTTGACGGCCGGGGAGCTGTTTTTT,CASSSGILTAGELFF
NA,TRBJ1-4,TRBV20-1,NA,TGCAGTGCTAGAAGAGGGACATACAATGAAAAACTGTTTTTT,CSARRGTYNEKLFF
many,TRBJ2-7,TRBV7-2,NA,TGTGCCAGCAGCCCCTTGGTGACGGACGGCCGCGGGGACGAGCAGTACTTC,CASSPLVTDGRGDEQYF
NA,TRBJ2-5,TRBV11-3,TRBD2,TGTGCCAGCAGCTTTTCTTCCGGCGCGGGAGTAGCAGAGACCCAGTACTTC,CASSFSSGAGVAETQYF
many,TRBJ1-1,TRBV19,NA,TGTGCCAGTAGTATAGATTTCTCCACTCCGAGAGTCACTGAAGCTTTCTTT,CASSIDFSTPRVTEAFF
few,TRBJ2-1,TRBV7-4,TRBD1,TGTGCCAGCAGCCGGGACAGGCTGGCAGTGGCAGGAACTAATGAGCAGTTCTTC,CASSRDRLAVAGTNEQFF
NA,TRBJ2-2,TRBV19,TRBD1,TGTGCCAGCAACAGGGGGATCACCGGGGAGCTGTTTTTT,CASNRGITGELFF
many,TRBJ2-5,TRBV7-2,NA,TGTGCCAGCAGCACCTTGAGGGACGGAATATTTCAAGAGACCCAGTACTTC,CASSTLRDGIFQETQYF
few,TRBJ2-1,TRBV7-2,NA,TGTGCCAGCAGCCGGGGGGCACCCCCCGGGTTCTTC,CASSRGAPPGFF
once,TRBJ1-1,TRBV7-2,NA,TGTGCCAGCAGCTTAGCGATAGGGCAGGGGATAGTATCCACTGAAGCTTTCTTT,CASSLAIGQGIVSTEAFF
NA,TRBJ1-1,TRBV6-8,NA,TGTGCCAGCAGTTACAAACCGGCAGTCGCTGAAGCTTTCTTT,CASSYKPAVAEAFF
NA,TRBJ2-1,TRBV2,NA,TGTGCCAGCAGTACCCGGGACTCTAACAATGAGCAGTTCTTC,CASSTRDSNNEQFF
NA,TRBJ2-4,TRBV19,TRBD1,TGTGCCAGTAGTATGACCCTCGGGACAGGCACAAACATTCAGTACTTC,CASSMTLGTGTNIQYF
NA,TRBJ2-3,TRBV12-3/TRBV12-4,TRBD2,TGTGCCAGCAACGGCGGGACTAGCGGCTTCTCCCCAGATACGCAGTATTTT,CASNGGTSGFSPDTQYF
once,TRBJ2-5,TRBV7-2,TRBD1,TGTGCCAGCAGCACGCGAGACGGGACAGGCTGGGAGACCCAGTACTTC,CASSTRDGTGWETQYF
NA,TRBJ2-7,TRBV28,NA,TGTGCCAGCAGTTTGGACAGCTTGGGTGAGCAGTACTTC,CASSLDSLGEQYF
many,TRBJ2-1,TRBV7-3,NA,TGTGCCAGCAGCTATGGGCCGAGTACTGAGCAGTTCTTC,CASSYGPSTEQFF
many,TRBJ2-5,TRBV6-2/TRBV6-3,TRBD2,TGTGCCAGCAGTTACTCCAGGGGACTAGCGATCCAAGAGACCCAGTACTTC,CASSYSRGLAIQETQYF
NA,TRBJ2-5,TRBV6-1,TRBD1,TGTGCCAGCAGTTCGACAGGGGGCGCGGAGACCCAGTACTTC,CASSSTGGAETQYF
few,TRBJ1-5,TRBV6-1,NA,TGTGCCAGCCGCGGTGGGGGTCAGCCCCAGCATTTT,CASRGGGQPQHF
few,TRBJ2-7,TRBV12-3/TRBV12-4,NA,TGTGCCAGCAGGAGCGGTGGCTCCTACGAGCAGTACTTC,CASRSGGSYEQYF
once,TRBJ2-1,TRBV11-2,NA,TGTGCCAGCAGCTTAGCGGTGGTTAGCGGTCAGTTCTTC,CASSLAVVSGQFF
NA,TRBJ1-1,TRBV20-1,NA,TGCAGTGCTAGGCTCACTGAAGCTTTCTTT,CSARLTEAFF
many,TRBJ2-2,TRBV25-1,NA,TGTGCCAGCACGTTCCGGAACACCGGGGAGCTGTTTTTT,CASTFRNTGELFF
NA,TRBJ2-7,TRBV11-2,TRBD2,TGTGCCAGCAGATTCCCGAGAGCGGGAGCGGTCACCTACGAGCAGTACTTC,CASRFPRAGAVTYEQYF
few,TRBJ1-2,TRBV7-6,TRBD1,TGTGCCAGCAGCTTAGAGGACAGGGGAGGTGGCTACACCTTC,CASSLEDRGGGYTF
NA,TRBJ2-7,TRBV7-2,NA,TGTGCCAGCAGCTTAGTCCCGGGGACTTACTACGAGCAGTACTTC,CASSLVPGTYYEQYF
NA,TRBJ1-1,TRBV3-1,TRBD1,TGTGCCAGCAGTACTTCCGGGACAGGGAACACTGAAGCTTTCTTT,CASSTSGTGNTEAFF
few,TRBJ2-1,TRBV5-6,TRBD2,TGTGCCAGCAGCTGGGGACTAGCGCAGGTTTTGGATGAGCAGTTCTTC,CASSWGLAQVLDEQFF
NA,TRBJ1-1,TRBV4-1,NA,TGCGCCAGCAGCCAAGAGCGGATTCGAAAGAACACTGAAGCTTTCTTT,CASSQERIRKNTEAFF